Presented here are 25 T cell receptor beta chains from one specimen sequenced in a study of shared clonotypes between healthy human individuals. CD8 cells classed as naive were CD45RO-negative and positively selected for CCR7, excluding terminally differentiated effector memory CD45RA+ cells. TCRdb's copy holds only in-frame clones and misses some; the assay was immunoSEQ multiplex PCR. The sample consists of around 2,000,000 clones, just under 95% of them appearing once. Sequencing was carried out using naive CD8+ T cells sorted from blood. These receptors were obtained from a man aged 18 to 30 in good health.

V is TRBV27 and J is TRBJ2-7; 7 nucleotides agree with TRBD1. The CDR3 sequence is 14 residues long. Germline V lookup: CDR1 MNHEY, CDR2 SMNVEV (reference sequence). Trimming removed 3 bases from V and 4 bases from J; junction bases left unmatched: 6. CDR3 DNA: TGTGCCAGCAGTTTTTCCGGGACAGATTACGAGCAGTACTTC. This codes for CASSFSGTDYEQYF.

The chain joins TRBV14 to TRBJ2-5, with D tentatively TRBD1 or TRBD2 (5 bases each). Deletions cut 3 bases from V and 1 base from J, with 15 bases between. This CDR3 spans 16 amino acids. Germline V lookup: CDR1 SGHDN, CDR2 FVKESK. The CDR3, as DNA: TGTGCCAGCAGCCAGGCCGAGAGAGGGACCCAAGAGACCCAGTACTTC. This sequence encodes CASSQAERGTQETQYF.

The rearrangement joins TRBV6-6 to TRBJ1-2, with D unclear. Trimming left V 6 bases short and J 0 bases short, with 14 bases between. CDR1 is MNHNY and CDR2 is SVGAGI in the germline V gene (reference sequence). CDR3 length equals 15 residues. The CDR3 nucleotides read TGTGCCAGCAGCTCCGAGGACGTCCCTAACTATGGCTACACCTTC. It is translated as CASSSEDVPNYGYTF.

J is TRBJ1-5 and V is TRBV7-8; D gene uncertain. The CDR3 spans 16 residues. V lost 4 bases and J lost 5, with 18 bases in between. CDR1 SGHVS and CDR2 FQNEAQ come from the germline V gene. The CDR3 DNA follows: TGTGCCAGCAGCTGGGCATTAGGCGATTTAGATCAGCCCCAGCATTTT. Protein sequence: CASSWALGDLDQPQHF.

V and J are TRBV29-1 and TRBJ1-4; 9 nucleotides match TRBD1. This CDR3 is built from 14 residues. Trimming took 6 bases from V and 5 from J; bases not matched to a gene: 7. Per germline, CDR1 SQVTM and CDR2 ANQGSEA. The CDR3 region is CSVQPGQGNEKLFF. The CDR3 DNA reads as TGCAGCGTACAACCGGGACAGGGAAATGAAAAACTGTTTTTT.

The V call is TRBV27, the J call TRBJ2-7; D is perhaps TRBD1 or TRBD2 (5 bases each). Between the trimmed V and J ends, which lost 5 bases and 3 bases, there was a span of 17 bases. Germline-derived CDR1 and CDR2 are MNHEY and SMNVEV (reference sequence). The CDR3 length is 15 residues. DNA of the CDR3: TGTGCCAGCAGTCCCGGGACGGCTGCCATCTACGAGCAGTACTTC. This sequence encodes CASSPGTAAIYEQYF.

This clone occurred once. This sequence may be a read error, since a much larger clone differs from it by one base. Other DNA sequences of this sample code for an identical CDR3. The V gene is TRBV6-1, the J gene TRBJ2-7, with D perhaps TRBD1 or TRBD2 (5 bases each). CDR3 length: 12 amino acids. CDR1 and CDR2 (germline): MNHNS, SASEGT. V dropped 2 bases and J dropped 4 bases, with 6 bases sitting between them. In DNA, the CDR3 is TGTGCCAGCAGTGAATGGGGGTACGAGCAGTACTTC. It is translated as CASSEWGYEQYF.

The V call is TRBV19, the J call TRBJ1-4; TRBD1 matches at 9 bases. The J segment lost 7 bases and the V segment lost 10 bases, leaving 7 bases of the junction unmatched. Germline V CDR1 and CDR2: LNHDA, SQIVND (reference sequence). CDR3 length: 13 amino acids. The CDR3 spells CATNSDRGEKLFF. The CDR3 nucleotides read TGTGCCACCAACTCGGACAGGGGTGAAAAACTGTTTTTT.

The chain combines TRBV25-1 with TRBJ1-5; D call uncertain. The CDR3 extends over 13 amino acids. The ends were cut back, 2 bases at V and 6 bases at J, with 8 bases in the middle. The V gene's germline CDR1 is MGHDK and CDR2 SYGVNS. The CDR3 nucleotides read TGTGCCAGCAGTGAAGGATTGTTTCAGCCCCAGCATTTT. Its translation: CASSEGLFQPQHF.

The genes are TRBV29-1 and TRBJ2-7, with 10 nucleotides matching TRBD1. Per germline, CDR1 SQVTM and CDR2 ANQGSEA. The CDR3 totals 14 residues. J gave up 7 bases and V 3 bases, and 9 bases lay outside the gene matches. The CDR3: CSVDRGQGLSEQYF. As DNA, the CDR3 is TGCAGCGTTGATAGGGGACAGGGGTTGTCTGAGCAGTACTTC.

The chain is built from TRBV7-9 and TRBJ2-7; D call uncertain. The CDR3 spans 12 residues. Deletions cut 5 bases from V and 4 bases from J, with 9 bases between. The germline CDR1 and CDR2 sequences are SEHNR and FQNEAQ (reference sequence). The CDR3 region has the DNA TGTGCCAGCAGCGATATGACGTACGAGCAGTACTTC. Its protein product is CASSDMTYEQYF. The complete variable domain, with remaining parts taken from reference TRBV7-9 and TRBJ2-7, reads DTGVSQNPRHKITKRGQNVTFRCDPISEHNRLYWYRQTLGQGPEFLTYFQNEAQLEKSRLLSDRFSAERPKGSFSTLEIQRTEQGDSAMYLCASSDMTYEQYFGPGTRLTVT.

The V call is TRBV6-1, the J call TRBJ2-5; tentatively, D is TRBD2 (5 bases). V shed 7 bases and J shed 4 bases, with 16 bases lying between them. This CDR3 has 14 residues. Germline values: CDR1 MNHNS, CDR2 SASEGT. The CDR3 loop is CASIVDVGGETQYF. The CDR3 nucleotides are TGTGCCAGCATTGTAGACGTCGGAGGAGAGACCCAGTACTTC.

As to this clone: The junction does not match germline at one end; this may be a read error. V gene TRBV4-3 combines with J gene TRBJ2-7; TRBD2 matches 9 bases. This CDR3 is 16 amino acids long. Per the germline V gene, CDR1 is LGHNA and CDR2 is YSLEER. The CDR3 here is CASRQDIAGAPYEQYF. The CDR3 nucleotides read TGCGCCAGCAGGCAAGATATAGCGGGAGCTCCCTACGAGCAGTACTTC.

About this clone itself: The sample has other DNA sequences that encode this CDR3 too. The chain recombines TRBV27 with TRBJ2-7; D possibly corresponds to TRBD2 (6 bases). There are 14 residues in the CDR3. Trimming cost V 2 bases and J 0 bases, with 8 bases left between them. Germline V gene sequence: CDR1 MNHEY, CDR2 SMNVEV (reference sequence). CDR3 loop: CASSLVADSYEQYF. CDR3 nucleotide sequence: TGTGCCAGCAGTTTAGTAGCGGACTCCTACGAGCAGTACTTC.

This chain joins TRBV13 and TRBJ2-7, with 7 bases lining up with TRBD2. The V and J ends lost 8 bases and 2 bases, in that order; junction bases with no gene match: 9. The length of the CDR3 is 14 residues. From germline, CDR1 is PRHDT and CDR2 FYEKMQ (reference sequence). CDR3 protein: CASAVREKPYEQYF. The CDR3 coding sequence is TGTGCCAGCGCCGTGCGGGAGAAACCCTACGAGCAGTACTTC.

The CDR3 sequence is CASSPGLGSSYEQYF. The DNA of the CDR3 is TGTGCCAGCAGCCCTGGGTTGGGTAGCTCCTACGAGCAGTACTTC. The rearrangement uses TRBV9 and TRBJ2-7, with no clear D. Trimming cost V 4 bases and J 0 bases, with 14 bases left between them. The germline V gene encodes CDR1 SGDLS and CDR2 YYNGEE. This CDR3 is built from 15 residues.

The DNA for the CDR3 is TGTGCCAGCAGCCAGGGTGGAGTAGCTAACTATGGCTACACCTTC. The encoded protein is CASSQGGVANYGYTF. This chain uses TRBV7-9 with TRBJ1-2; D might be TRBD1 (5 bases). This CDR3 is 15 amino acids long. V was trimmed by 5 bases and J by 0 bases, leaving 13 bases between them. Germline CDR1 SEHNR, CDR2 FQNEAQ (reference sequence).

The genes are TRBV6-5 and TRBJ2-7; 10 bases fit TRBD2. Trimming removed 0 bases from V and 6 bases from J; junction bases left unmatched: 8. This CDR3 is built from 16 residues. The germline V gene encodes CDR1 MNHEY and CDR2 SVGAGI. In nucleotides, the CDR3 is TGTGCCAGCAGTTACTCGAGGGCTAGCGGGAGAGGCGAGCAGTACTTC. Encoded protein: CASSYSRASGRGEQYF.

The chain uses TRBV27 and TRBJ1-1; TRBD1 matches at 7 bases. V was clipped by 8 bases and J by 1 base; unmatched bases: 4. The V gene's germline CDR1 is MNHEY and CDR2 SMNVEV (reference sequence). The CDR3 totals 13 residues. CDR3 nucleotide sequence: TGTGCCAGCGGATGGACAGGGAACACTGAAGCTTTCTTT. Translated: CASGWTGNTEAFF.

This clone has more than one count but fewer than ten. The chain employs TRBV14 and TRBJ2-3, with D tentatively TRBD1 (6 bases). Trimming left V 0 bases short and J 0 bases short, with 10 bases between. The germline gives CDR1 SGHDN, CDR2 FVKESK. This CDR3 comprises 16 residues. CDR3 bases: TGTGCCAGCAGCCAAGACTCAGGGGCTAGCACAGATACGCAGTATTTT. This gives the protein CASSQDSGASTDTQYF.

This rearrangement joins TRBV5-4 to TRBJ2-7; 9 bases match TRBD1. CDR3 size: 14 residues. The germline V gene encodes CDR1 SGHNT and CDR2 YYREEE (reference sequence). The J segment lost 5 bases and the V segment lost 4 bases, leaving 7 bases of the junction unmatched. The CDR3 reads CASSRPDRGDEQYF. CDR3 bases: TGTGCCAGCAGCCGACCGGACAGGGGAGACGAGCAGTACTTC.

The gene calls are TRBV13 and TRBJ2-5; perhaps TRBD1 as D (6 bases). The CDR3 length is 13 residues. Germline V gene lookup returns CDR1 PRHDT and CDR2 FYEKMQ (reference sequence). Trimming left V 8 bases short and J 2 bases short, with 12 bases between. The CDR3, as DNA: TGTGCCAGCGGCAGGGGCGGTCAAGAGACCCAGTACTTC. Its protein product is CASGRGGQETQYF.

This chain connects TRBV23-1 to TRBJ2-7, with D possibly being TRBD1 or TRBD2 (5 bases each). TRBV23-1 is designated an ORF whose function remains uncertain. V gave up 0 bases and J gave up 2 bases, with 11 bases separating them. The CDR3 is 15 residues long. The CDR3 here is CASSQSWQGPYEQYF. The CDR3 region has the DNA TGCGCCAGCAGTCAATCTTGGCAGGGACCCTACGAGCAGTACTTC.

This chain links TRBV6-6 with TRBJ1-2; D is uncertain. This CDR3 region has 15 residues. Trimming took 0 bases from V and 2 from J, leaving 10 bases between them. Germline CDR1 and CDR2: MNHNY and SVGAGI (reference sequence). CDR3 amino acids: CASSYSLGLNYGYTF. CDR3 DNA sequence: TGTGCCAGCAGTTACTCGTTGGGCCTGAACTATGGCTACACCTTC.

The chain carries TRBV19 and TRBJ2-7, with D possibly being TRBD1 or TRBD2 (5 bases each). Germline-derived CDR1 and CDR2 are LNHDA and SQIVND (reference sequence). The V gene lost 1 base and the J gene lost 3 bases, with 22 bases spanning the gap. The CDR3 is made up of 18 amino acids. The CDR3 sequence: CASSIVFLGTGGLYEQYF. The CDR3 nucleotides are TGTGCCAGTAGTATAGTATTCCTTGGCACAGGAGGACTCTACGAGCAGTACTTC.